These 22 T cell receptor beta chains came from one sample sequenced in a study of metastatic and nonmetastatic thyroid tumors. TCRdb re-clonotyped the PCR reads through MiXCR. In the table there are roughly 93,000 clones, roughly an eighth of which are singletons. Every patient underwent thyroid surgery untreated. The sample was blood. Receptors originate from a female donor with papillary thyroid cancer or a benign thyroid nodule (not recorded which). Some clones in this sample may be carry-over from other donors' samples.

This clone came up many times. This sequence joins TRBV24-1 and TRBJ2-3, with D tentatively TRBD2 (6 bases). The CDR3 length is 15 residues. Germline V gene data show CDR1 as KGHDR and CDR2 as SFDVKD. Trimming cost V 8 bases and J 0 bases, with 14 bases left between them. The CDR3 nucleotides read TGTGCCACCATGGGTCCGGGACTTAGCACAGATACGCAGTATTTT. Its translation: CATMGPGLSTDTQYF.

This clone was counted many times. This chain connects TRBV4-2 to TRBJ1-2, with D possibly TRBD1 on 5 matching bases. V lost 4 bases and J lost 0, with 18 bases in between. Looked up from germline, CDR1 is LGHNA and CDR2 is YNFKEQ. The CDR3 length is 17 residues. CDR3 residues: CASSPGPLTEANYGYTF. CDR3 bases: TGTGCCAGCAGCCCGGGCCCCCTGACAGAAGCTAACTATGGCTACACCTTC.

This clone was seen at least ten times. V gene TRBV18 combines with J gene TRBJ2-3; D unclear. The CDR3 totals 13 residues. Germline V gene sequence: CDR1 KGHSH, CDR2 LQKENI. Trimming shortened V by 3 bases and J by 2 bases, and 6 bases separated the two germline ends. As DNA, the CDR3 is TGTGCCAGCTCACCTAGACCCACAGATACGCAGTATTTT. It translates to CASSPRPTDTQYF. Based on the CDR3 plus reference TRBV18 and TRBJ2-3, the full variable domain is NAGVMQNPRHLVRRRGQEARLRCSPMKGHSHVYWYRQLPEEGLKFMVYLQKENIIDESGMPKERFSAEFPKEGPSILRIQQVVRGDSAAYFCASSPRPTDTQYFGPGTRLTVL.

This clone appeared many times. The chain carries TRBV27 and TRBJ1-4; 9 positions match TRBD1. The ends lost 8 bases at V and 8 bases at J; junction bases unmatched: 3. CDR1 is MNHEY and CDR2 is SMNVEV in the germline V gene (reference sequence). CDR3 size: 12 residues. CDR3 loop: CASGDREEKLFF. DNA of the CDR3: TGTGCCAGCGGGGACAGGGAGGAAAAACTGTTTTTT.

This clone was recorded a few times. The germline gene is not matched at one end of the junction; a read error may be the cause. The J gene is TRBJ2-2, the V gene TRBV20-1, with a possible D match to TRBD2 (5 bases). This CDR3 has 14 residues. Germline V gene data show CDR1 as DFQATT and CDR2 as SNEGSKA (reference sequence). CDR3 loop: CSARSGSRTGEPFF. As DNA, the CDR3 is TGCAGTGCTAGATCGGGGAGTCGGACCGGGGAGCCGTTTTTT.

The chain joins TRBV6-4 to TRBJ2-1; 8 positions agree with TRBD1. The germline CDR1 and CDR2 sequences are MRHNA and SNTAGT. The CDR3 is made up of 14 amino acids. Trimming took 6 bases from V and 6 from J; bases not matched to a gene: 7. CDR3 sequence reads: CASSTDRDSNEQFF. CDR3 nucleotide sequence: TGTGCCAGCAGCACGGACAGGGATTCCAATGAGCAGTTCTTC.

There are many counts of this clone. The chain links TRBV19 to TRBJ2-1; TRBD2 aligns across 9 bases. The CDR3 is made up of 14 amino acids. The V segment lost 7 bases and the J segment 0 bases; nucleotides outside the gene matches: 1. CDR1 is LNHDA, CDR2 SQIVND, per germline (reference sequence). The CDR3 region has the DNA TGTGCCAGTATGCGGGGGGGCTCCTACAATGAGCAGTTCTTC. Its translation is CASMRGGSYNEQFF.

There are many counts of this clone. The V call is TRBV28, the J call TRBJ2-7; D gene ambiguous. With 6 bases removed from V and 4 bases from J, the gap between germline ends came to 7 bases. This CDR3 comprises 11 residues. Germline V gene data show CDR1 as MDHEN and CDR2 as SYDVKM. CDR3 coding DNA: TGTGCCAGCAGCCAAATATACGAGCAGTACTTC. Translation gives CASSQIYEQYF.

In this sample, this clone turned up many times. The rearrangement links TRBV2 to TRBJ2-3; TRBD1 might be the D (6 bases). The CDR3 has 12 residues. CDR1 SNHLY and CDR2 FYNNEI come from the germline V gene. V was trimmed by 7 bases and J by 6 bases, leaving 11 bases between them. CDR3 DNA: TGTGCCAGCAACCTGGGGGCGGATACGCAGTATTTT. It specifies CASNLGADTQYF.

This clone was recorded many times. CDR3 bases: TGCGCCAGCAGCTCCGTAGGGGAGGGCAACACCGGGGAGCTGTTTTTT. Its translation: CASSSVGEGNTGELFF. The chain links TRBV5-1 to TRBJ2-2, with 7 positions matching TRBD2. Germline CDR1 SGHRS, CDR2 YFSETQ. CDR3 length equals 16 residues. V was pared by 3 bases and J by 2 bases, with 7 bases of the junction left unmatched.

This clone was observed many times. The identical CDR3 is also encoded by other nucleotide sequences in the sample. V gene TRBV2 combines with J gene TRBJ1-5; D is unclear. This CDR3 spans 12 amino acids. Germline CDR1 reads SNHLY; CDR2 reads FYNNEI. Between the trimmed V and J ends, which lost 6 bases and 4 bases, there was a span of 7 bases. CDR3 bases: TGTGCCAGCAGGGCGGGGAATCAGCCCCAGCATTTT. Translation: CASRAGNQPQHF.

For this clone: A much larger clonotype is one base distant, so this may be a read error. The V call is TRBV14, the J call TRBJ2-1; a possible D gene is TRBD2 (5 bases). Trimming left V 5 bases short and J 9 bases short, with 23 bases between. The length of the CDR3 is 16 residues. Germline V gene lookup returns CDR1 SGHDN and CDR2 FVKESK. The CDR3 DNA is TGTGCCAGCAGCGAAACGCGACTCCAGGCAGAGGGTGAGCAGTTCTTC. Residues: CASSETRLQAEGEQFF.

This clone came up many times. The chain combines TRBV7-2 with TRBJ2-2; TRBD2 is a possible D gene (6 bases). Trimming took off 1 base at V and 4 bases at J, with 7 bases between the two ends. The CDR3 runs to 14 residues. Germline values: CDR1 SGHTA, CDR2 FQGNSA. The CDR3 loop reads CASSLGRVTGELFF. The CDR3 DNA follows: TGTGCCAGCAGCTTAGGGAGGGTCACCGGGGAGCTGTTTTTT.

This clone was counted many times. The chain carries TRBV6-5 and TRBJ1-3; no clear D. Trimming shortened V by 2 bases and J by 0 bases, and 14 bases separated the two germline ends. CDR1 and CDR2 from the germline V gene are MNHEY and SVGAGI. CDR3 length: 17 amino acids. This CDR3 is CASSYTRALSSGNTIYF. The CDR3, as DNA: TGTGCCAGCAGTTACACAAGGGCTTTATCCTCTGGAAACACCATATATTTT.

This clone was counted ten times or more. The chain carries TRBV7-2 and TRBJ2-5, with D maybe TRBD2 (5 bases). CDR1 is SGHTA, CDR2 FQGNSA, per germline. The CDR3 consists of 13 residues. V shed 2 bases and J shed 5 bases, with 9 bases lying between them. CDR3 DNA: TGTGCCAGCAGCTTATACGGGGAGGAGACCCAGTACTTC. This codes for CASSLYGEETQYF.

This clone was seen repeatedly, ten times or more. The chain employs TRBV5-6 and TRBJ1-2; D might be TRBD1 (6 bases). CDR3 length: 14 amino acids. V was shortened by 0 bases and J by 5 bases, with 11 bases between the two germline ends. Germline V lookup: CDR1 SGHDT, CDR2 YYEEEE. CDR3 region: CASSLVGDTYGYTF. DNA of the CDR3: TGTGCCAGCAGCTTGGTTGGGGACACATATGGCTACACCTTC.

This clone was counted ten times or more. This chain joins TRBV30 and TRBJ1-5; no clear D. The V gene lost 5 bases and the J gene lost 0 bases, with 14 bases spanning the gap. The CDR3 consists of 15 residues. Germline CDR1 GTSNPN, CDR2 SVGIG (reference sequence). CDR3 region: CAWAHGRASNQPQHF. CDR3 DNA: TGTGCCTGGGCCCATGGTCGGGCTAGCAATCAGCCCCAGCATTTT.

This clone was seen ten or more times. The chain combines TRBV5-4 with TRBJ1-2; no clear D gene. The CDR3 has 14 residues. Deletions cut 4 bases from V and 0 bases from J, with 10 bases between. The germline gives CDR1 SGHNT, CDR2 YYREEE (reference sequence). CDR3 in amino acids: CASSPSEANYGYTF. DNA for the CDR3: TGTGCCAGCAGCCCCAGCGAAGCTAACTATGGCTACACCTTC.

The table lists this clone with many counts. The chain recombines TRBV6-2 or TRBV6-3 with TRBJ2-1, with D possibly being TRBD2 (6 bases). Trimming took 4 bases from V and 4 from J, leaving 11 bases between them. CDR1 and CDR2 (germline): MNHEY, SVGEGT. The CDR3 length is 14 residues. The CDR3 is CASSLLRDYNEQFF. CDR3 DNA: TGTGCCAGCAGTTTGTTGCGGGATTACAATGAGCAGTTCTTC.

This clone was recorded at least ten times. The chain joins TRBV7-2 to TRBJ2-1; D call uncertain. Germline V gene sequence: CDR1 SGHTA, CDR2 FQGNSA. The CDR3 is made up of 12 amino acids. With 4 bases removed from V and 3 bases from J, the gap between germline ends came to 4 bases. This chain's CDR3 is CASSSFYNEQFF. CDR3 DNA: TGTGCCAGCAGCTCATTCTACAATGAGCAGTTCTTC.

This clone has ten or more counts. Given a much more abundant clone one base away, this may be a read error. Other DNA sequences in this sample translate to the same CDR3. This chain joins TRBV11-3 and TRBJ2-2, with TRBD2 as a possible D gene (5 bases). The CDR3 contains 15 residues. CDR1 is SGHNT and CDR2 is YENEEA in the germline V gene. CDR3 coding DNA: TGTGCCAGTAGCTTAGGAGGAGGCGGCACCGGGGAGCTGTTTTTT. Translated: CASSLGGGGTGELFF. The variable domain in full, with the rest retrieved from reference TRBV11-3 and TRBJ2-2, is EAGVVQSPRYKIIEKKQPVAFWCNPISGHNTLYWYLQNLGQGPELLIRYENEEAVDDSQLPKDRFSAERLKGVDSTLKIQPAELGDSAVYLCASSLGGGGTGELFFGEGSRLTVL.

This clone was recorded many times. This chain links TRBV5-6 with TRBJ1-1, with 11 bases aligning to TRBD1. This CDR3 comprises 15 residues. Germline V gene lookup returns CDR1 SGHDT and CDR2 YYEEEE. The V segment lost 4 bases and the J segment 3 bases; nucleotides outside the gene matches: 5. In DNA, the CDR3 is TGTGCCAGCAGCGACCTGGGACAGGGGGACACTGAAGCTTTCTTT. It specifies CASSDLGQGDTEAFF.